The rows below give T cell receptor beta chains drawn from one sample of a study of chemoradiotherapy in HPV16-positive cancers. Generated by immunoSEQ multiplex PCR, the TCRdb table keeps only in-frame clones and is missing some. The sample has thousands of clones, roughly nine tenths seen once. Sample: tumor tissue, taken from a patient who underwent chemoradiotherapy. The receptors were gathered from a human donor with HPV-associated anogenital cancer. Both conserved end residues are part of each CDR3. The order of the fields is clone size, V gene, J gene, CDR3 protein. Size is stated for part of the rows, as once, few or many counts, or as a class when the clone is expanded.

abundance: NA; v_gene: TRBV2; j_gene: TRBJ2-7; CDR3aa: CASGRREGPQIYEQYF
abundance: NA; v_gene: TRBV28; j_gene: TRBJ1-2; CDR3aa: CASSLLGGLGYTF
abundance: NA; v_gene: TRBV30; j_gene: TRBJ1-5; CDR3aa: CAWAQGSQGQPQHF
abundance: few; v_gene: TRBV5-1; j_gene: TRBJ2-7; CDR3aa: CASSLAGNEQYF
abundance: NA; v_gene: TRBV11-2; j_gene: TRBJ1-1; CDR3aa: CASSLDGTEAFF
abundance: NA; v_gene: TRBV7-2; j_gene: TRBJ2-2; CDR3aa: CASDRAGELFF
abundance: NA; v_gene: TRBV10-2; j_gene: TRBJ1-2; CDR3aa: CASSEQGVYGYTF
abundance: NA; v_gene: TRBV5-6; j_gene: TRBJ1-3; CDR3aa: CASNTGTGGDFGNTIYF
abundance: NA; v_gene: TRBV7-6; j_gene: TRBJ2-7; CDR3aa: CASSPGPGLAGALSYF
abundance: NA; v_gene: TRBV6-7; j_gene: TRBJ2-5; CDR3aa: CASSYCRETQYF
abundance: NA; v_gene: TRBV2; j_gene: TRBJ2-3; CDR3aa: CASLSGVYTDTQYF
abundance: once; v_gene: TRBV11-2; j_gene: TRBJ2-2; CDR3aa: CASSSSNVRRGGGTGELFF
abundance: NA; v_gene: TRBV7-3; j_gene: TRBJ1-2; CDR3aa: CASSFGHRENYGYTF
abundance: NA; v_gene: TRBV7-2; j_gene: TRBJ1-2; CDR3aa: CASSSTLGDYGYTF
abundance: NA; v_gene: TRBV28; j_gene: TRBJ1-4; CDR3aa: CASSLTIRGEKLFF
abundance: NA; v_gene: TRBV7-2; j_gene: TRBJ1-2; CDR3aa: CASRETFNYGYTF
abundance: NA; v_gene: TRBV30; j_gene: TRBJ1-6; CDR3aa: CAWSPGRQGNSPLHF
abundance: once; v_gene: TRBV13; j_gene: TRBJ2-1; CDR3aa: CASSLGSTGVKQFF